The 29 T cell receptor beta chains below were found in one sample sequenced in a study of T cell clonality in common variable immunodeficiency. General study findings and limits: Common variable immunodeficiency TCR beta sequences reportedly had fewer deletions and N-nucleotide insertions.

For these TCRs, the target antigens are not known. Profiling relied on immunoSEQ multiplex PCR, and the TCRdb table lists in-frame clones only, not all of them. Observed in the sample are around 30,000 clones, none of them singletons. The sample was peripheral blood mononuclear cells. The receptors shown here come from a human donor with common variable immunodeficiency.

By sample fraction, this clone is medium-sized. The read stops 3 residues short of the end of the CDR3; the missing end is completed from the germline J gene. V usage is TRBV28 and J usage is TRBJ1-5; weak D call: TRBD1 (6 bases). The CDR3 sequence is 16 residues long. Trimming removed 11 bases at V and 1 base at J, with 21 bases between. Germline V gene lookup returns CDR1 MDHEN and CDR2 SYDVKM. The CDR3 loop is CAGSRTALWSNQPQHF. The sequenced part of the CDR3 DNA is TGTGCCGGATCGCGGACAGCTCTATGGAGCAATCAGCCC.

This clone was observed at least ten times. The DNA ends 3 residues before the CDR3 does, and the rest of the CDR3 is filled in from the germline J gene. The V gene is TRBV7-6, the J gene TRBJ2-3, with TRBD1 as a possible D gene (5 bases). This CDR3 is built from 16 residues. Deletions cut 3 bases from V and 8 bases from J, with 21 bases between. Germline V gives CDR1 SGHVS, CDR2 FNYEAQ. The part of the CDR3 DNA that was read is TGTGCCAGCAGCTTGGGGCAGGGAATGGTTGTCGGTACG. Translating it yields CASSLGQGMVVGT. The full CDR3 protein is CASSLGQGMVVGTQYF.

This clone was counted ten times or more. The read falls 3 residues short of the CDR3 end, and the missing part is taken from the germline J gene. The rearrangement uses TRBV6-2 or TRBV6-3 and TRBJ2-5, with 8 bases matching TRBD1. Trimming removed 0 bases from V and 4 bases from J; junction bases left unmatched: 7. Per germline, CDR1 MNHEY and CDR2 SVGEGT. This CDR3 spans 16 amino acids. CDR3 sequence reads: CASSYSGRGLRETQYF. CDR3 DNA, as far as it was read: TGTGCCAGCAGTTACTCTGGCAGGGGGCTTCGAGAGACC.

There are many counts of this clone. Read data end 3 residues before the CDR3 end; the end is taken from the germline J gene. V and J are TRBV7-9 and TRBJ1-3; 8 bases fit TRBD1. This CDR3 region has 14 residues. In germline, CDR1 is SEHNR, CDR2 FQNEAQ (reference sequence). The ends lost 1 base at V and 5 bases at J; junction bases unmatched: 1. CDR3 DNA (partial): TGTGCCAGCAGCTTAGGGACAGGGCGAAACACC. Its translation: CASSLGTGRNT. The complete CDR3 sequence is CASSLGTGRNTIYF.

This clone was found many times. The sequenced fragment ends 3 residues before the CDR3 boundary, so the rest is inferred from the germline J gene. V usage is TRBV14 and J usage is TRBJ2-1; the match to TRBD2 covers 12 bases. CDR1 and CDR2 (germline): SGHDN, FVKESK. This CDR3 spans 14 amino acids. J lost 7 bases, V lost 4 bases, and 2 bases had no gene match. The part of the CDR3 DNA that was read is TGTGCCAGCAGCCGACTAGCGGGAGTGAATGAG. Its protein is CASSRLAGVNE. The CDR3 in its entirety is CASSRLAGVNEQFF.

On this clone: The read ends 3 residues shy of where the CDR3 ends; the end is completed using the germline J gene. The V call is TRBV19, the J call TRBJ2-1, with 11 bases lining up with TRBD2. J was trimmed by 5 bases and V by 6 bases; bases with no gene match: 3. The CDR3 extends over 14 amino acids. Germline CDR1 is LNHDA and CDR2 is SQIVND (reference sequence). The CDR3 DNA, read in part, is TGTGCCAGTAGGACTAGCGGGGCAAACAATGAG. It yields the protein CASRTSGANNE. In full, the CDR3 reads CASRTSGANNEQFF.

This clone was detected many times. The read ends 3 residues before the CDR3 terminus; that terminus is restored from the germline J gene. The chain couples TRBV6-1 to TRBJ2-5; TRBD2 agrees at 9 bases. The CDR3 totals 14 residues. The junction had 1 base not matched to a gene; V was cut back by 4 bases and J by 1 base. Per germline, CDR1 MNHNS and CDR2 SASEGT. The CDR3 region is CASSASGIQETQYF. The DNA read from the CDR3 is TGTGCCAGCAGTGCTAGCGGGATCCAAGAGACC.

As for this clone: Read data end 3 residues before the CDR3 end; the end is taken from the germline J gene. The chain couples TRBV7-2 to TRBJ2-2; TRBD2 matches 7 bases. This CDR3 is 14 amino acids long. Trimming cost V 1 base and J 6 bases; bases outside gene matches: 2. Germline V gene lookup returns CDR1 SGHTA and CDR2 FQGNSA. CDR3 region: CASSLGLAAGELFF. CDR3 DNA (partial): TGTGCCAGCAGCTTAGGGCTAGCGGCCGGGGAG.

This clone has a count of ten or more. The DNA ends 3 residues before the CDR3 does, and the rest of the CDR3 is filled in from the germline J gene. V usage is TRBV6-2 or TRBV6-3 and J usage is TRBJ2-7, with D perhaps TRBD1 (6 bases). The CDR3 consists of 11 residues. CDR1 is MNHEY, CDR2 SVGEGT, per germline. V was cut by 5 bases and J by 6 bases, with 8 bases left in between. Partial CDR3 DNA: TGTGCCAGCAGTCTGGGGGCCGAG. Translation gives CASSLGAE. The full CDR3 protein reads CASSLGAEQYF.

About this clone itself: Read coverage stops 3 residues before the CDR3 terminus; the germline J gene supplies the remainder. The chain carries TRBV6-1 and TRBJ2-7, with a possible D match to TRBD2 (6 bases). CDR3 length: 16 residues. Trimming removed 6 bases from V and 4 bases from J, with 22 bases in between. Germline lookup yields CDR1 MNHNS and CDR2 SASEGT. CDR3 DNA (partial): TGTGCCAGCAGCGAACTTCCTATCCGACTAGGGTACGAG. Protein: CASSELPIRLGYE. The whole CDR3 reads CASSELPIRLGYEQYF.

This clone was observed at least ten times. The read ends 3 residues early relative to the CDR3; the germline J gene fills the gap. The J gene is TRBJ2-1, the V gene TRBV19; 8 nucleotides line up with TRBD2. The V and J ends lost 3 bases and 0 bases, in that order; junction bases with no gene match: 7. In germline, CDR1 is LNHDA, CDR2 SQIVND (reference sequence). The CDR3 spans 17 residues. The covered CDR3 bases are TGTGCCAGTAGTATCGGACTAGCCTCGAGCTCCTACAATGAG. As protein: CASSIGLASSSYNE. The entire CDR3 protein is CASSIGLASSSYNEQFF. Complete variable domain (other parts from reference TRBV19 and TRBJ2-1): DGGITQSPKYLFRKEGQNVTLSCEQNLNHDAMYWYRQDPGQGLRLIYYSQIVNDFQKGDIAEGYSVSREKKESFPLTVTSAQKNPTAFYLCASSIGLASSSYNEQFFGPGTRLTVL.

This clone has a handful of counts. Read data end 3 residues before the CDR3 end; the end is taken from the germline J gene. The rearrangement links TRBV30 to TRBJ2-5, with D perhaps matching TRBD1 (6 bases). Germline assignment: CDR1 GTSNPN and CDR2 SVGIG (reference sequence). With 5 bases removed from V and 4 bases from J, the gap between germline ends came to 11 bases. The length of the CDR3 is 12 residues. CDR3 region: CAWGPRGETQYF. The covered CDR3 bases are TGTGCCTGGGGCCCCAGGGGAGAGACC. The full variable domain, rest sourced from reference TRBV30 and TRBJ2-5, is SQTIHQWPATLVQPVGSPLSLECTVEGTSNPNLYWYRQAAGRGLQLLFYSVGIGQISSEVPQNLSASRPQDRQFILSSKKLLLSDSGFYLCAWGPRGETQYFGPGTRLLVL.

Details on this clone: The read ends 3 residues before the CDR3 terminus; that terminus is restored from the germline J gene. The chain carries TRBV13 and TRBJ2-7, with 11 bases fitting TRBD2. The V gene end was trimmed by 1 base and the J gene end by 3 bases; junction bases not matched to a gene: 14. The CDR3 is 19 amino acids. Germline CDR1 and CDR2: PRHDT and FYEKMQ (reference sequence). The CDR3 spells CASSLESLFSGRAIYEQYF. CDR3 DNA (partial): TGTGCCAGCAGCTTAGAGTCCCTGTTTAGCGGGAGGGCCATCTACGAG.

As concerns this clone: The sequence runs out 3 residues before the end of the CDR3; the remainder is reconstructed from the germline J gene. The rearrangement links TRBV30 to TRBJ2-4, with 12 bases aligning to TRBD2. CDR3 length: 20 residues. Germline assignment: CDR1 GTSNPN and CDR2 SVGIG (reference sequence). After removal of 2 bases from V and 0 bases from J, the junction contained 14 bases not matched to a gene. The covered CDR3 bases are TGTGCCTGGAGTATGACTAGGACTAGCGGGAACAGGCTAGCCAAAAACATT. Translated: CAWSMTRTSGNRLAKNI. The full CDR3 protein reads CAWSMTRTSGNRLAKNIQYF.

There are a few counts of this clone. The observed sequence ends 3 residues before the CDR3 terminus, with the missing tail filled in from the germline J gene. V gene TRBV2 combines with J gene TRBJ1-2; 11 nucleotides align to TRBD1. The CDR3 is made up of 14 amino acids. Per germline, CDR1 SNHLY and CDR2 FYNNEI. The DNA read from the CDR3 is TGTGCCAGCAGGTCGGACAGGGGGCTAGGAGGC. Translation: CASRSDRGLGG. The whole CDR3 region reads CASRSDRGLGGYTF.

Remarks on this clone: The CDR3 goes on 3 residues after the read ends, and that part is filled in from the germline J gene. V and J are TRBV11-2 and TRBJ2-7; possibly TRBD1 for D (7 bases). The ends were cut back, 4 bases at V and 4 bases at J, with 17 bases in the middle. This CDR3 contains 15 residues. From germline, CDR1 is SGHAT and CDR2 FQNNGV. The sequenced CDR3 bases are TGTGCCAGCAGCTCCCCTGGCAGGGGGGTTTACGAG. This encodes CASSSPGRGVYE. The whole CDR3 reads CASSSPGRGVYEQYF. The full variable domain, completed using reference TRBV11-2 and TRBJ2-7, is EAGVAQSPRYKIIEKRQSVAFWCNPISGHATLYWYQQILGQGPKLLIQFQNNGVVDDSQLPKDRFSAERLKGVDSTLKIQPAKLEDSAVYLCASSSPGRGVYEQYFGPGTRLTVT.

As concerns this clone: Read sequence stops 3 residues before the CDR3 end, and the germline J gene provides the missing end. The chain links TRBV2 to TRBJ2-1, with D perhaps TRBD2 (5 bases). V lost 2 bases and J lost 9, with 11 bases in between. Germline CDR1 and CDR2: SNHLY and FYNNEI. The CDR3 spans 13 residues. The CDR3: CASSELPRGEQFF. Incomplete CDR3 DNA: TGTGCCAGCAGTGAACTCCCCCGGGGTGAG.

This clone was found a few times. The read halts 3 residues ahead of the CDR3 end, with the missing end drawn from the germline J gene. This sequence joins TRBV7-8 and TRBJ1-2; D perhaps matches TRBD1 (5 bases). V gave up 1 base and J gave up 0 bases, with 12 bases separating them. The CDR3 has 16 residues. CDR1 and CDR2 from the germline V gene are SGHVS and FQNEAQ. Partial CDR3 DNA: TGTGCCAGCAGCTTAGTTGTGACAGCTGCTAACTATGGC. It translates to CASSLVVTAANYG. The whole CDR3 sequence is CASSLVVTAANYGYTF.

As to this clone: The read terminates 3 residues ahead of where the CDR3 ends, so the germline J gene completes it. The V gene is TRBV30, the J gene TRBJ2-7; 8 positions match TRBD1. The CDR3 consists of 16 residues. V lost 1 base to trimming and J lost 2 bases; unmatched junction nucleotides: 10. Germline lookup yields CDR1 GTSNPN and CDR2 SVGIG (reference sequence). The sequenced part of the CDR3 DNA is TGTGCCTGGAGTGCGGATTGGGGACAGGCAACCTACGAG. This translates into CAWSADWGQATYE. The complete CDR3 sequence is CAWSADWGQATYEQYF.

In its sample, this clone was seen a few times. The sequenced fragment ends 3 residues before the CDR3 boundary, so the rest is inferred from the germline J gene. This chain connects TRBV7-9 to TRBJ1-1, with 10 bases that match TRBD1. The CDR3 is made up of 14 amino acids. CDR1 SEHNR and CDR2 FQNEAQ come from the germline V gene (reference sequence). CDR3 bases read: TGTGCCAGCAGCTTTCAGGGACAGGGGAGTTCT. It translates to CASSFQGQGSS. The complete CDR3 sequence is CASSFQGQGSSAFF. Full variable domain (rest looked up from reference TRBV7-9 and TRBJ1-1): DTGVSQNPRHKITKRGQNVTFRCDPISEHNRLYWYRQTLGQGPEFLTYFQNEAQLEKSRLLSDRFSAERPKGSFSTLEIQRTEQGDSAMYLCASSFQGQGSSAFFGQGTRLTVV.

Points on this clone: The read finishes 3 residues shy of the CDR3 end, and the germline J gene is used to complete it. The chain links TRBV6-4 to TRBJ2-1; a possible D gene is TRBD2 (6 bases). The CDR3 is made up of 16 amino acids. V lost 3 bases and J 0 bases, leaving 12 bases between the germline ends. Germline CDR1 and CDR2: MRHNA and SNTAGT. CDR3 DNA (partial): TGTGCCAGCAGTGATCTCCGGGACTTCTCCTACAATGAG. It codes for CASSDLRDFSYNE. The whole CDR3 region reads CASSDLRDFSYNEQFF.

Of note for this clone: Read data end 3 residues before the CDR3 end; the end is taken from the germline J gene. The J gene is TRBJ2-7, the V gene TRBV5-1; maybe TRBD1 (6 bases). Germline loops: CDR1 SGHRS, CDR2 YFSETQ. The CDR3 has 13 amino acids. Trimming stripped 0 bases from V and 3 bases from J, with 7 bases between. The CDR3 DNA, read in part, is TGCGCCAGCAGCTTGGGGACAGACTACGAG. Translation gives CASSLGTDYE. The complete CDR3 reads CASSLGTDYEQYF.

About this clone itself: The read ends 3 residues shy of where the CDR3 ends; the end is completed using the germline J gene. The chain carries TRBV13 and TRBJ2-7; D is possibly TRBD1 (5 bases). V lost 5 bases and J lost 6, with 8 bases in between. There are 11 residues in the CDR3. The germline V gene encodes CDR1 PRHDT and CDR2 FYEKMQ (reference sequence). CDR3 amino acids: CASSSQGEQYF. CDR3 bases read: TGTGCCAGCAGCAGCCAGGGCGAG.

At least ten counts were recorded for this clone. Read sequence stops 3 residues before the CDR3 end, and the germline J gene provides the missing end. This sequence joins TRBV5-6 and TRBJ2-3; D might be TRBD1 (6 bases). The germline V gene encodes CDR1 SGHDT and CDR2 YYEEEE. The ends were cut back, 1 base at V and 5 bases at J, with 8 bases in the middle. CDR3 length: 13 residues. The part of the CDR3 DNA that was read is TGTGCCAGCAGCTTGCAGGGGAGAGATACG. It encodes CASSLQGRDT. The whole CDR3 protein reads CASSLQGRDTQYF.

Many counts were recorded for this clone. Sequencing ends 3 residues short of the CDR3 end; the germline J gene provides the rest. The V gene is TRBV7-3, the J gene TRBJ2-1; 8 nucleotides match TRBD2. This CDR3 spans 17 amino acids. The ends lost 4 bases at V and 6 bases at J; junction bases unmatched: 14. CDR1 and CDR2 (germline): SGHTA, FQGTGA. Partial CDR3 DNA: TGTGCCAGCAGCTCACTAGGATCTAGCGGGCCTCGCAATGAG. Its protein is CASSSLGSSGPRNE. The full CDR3 protein reads CASSSLGSSGPRNEQFF.

This clone was seen repeatedly, ten times or more. The read finishes 3 residues shy of the CDR3 end, and the germline J gene is used to complete it. V is TRBV18 and J is TRBJ2-1; tentatively, D is TRBD1 (5 bases). The V end lost 0 bases, the J end lost 8 bases, and 20 bases lay between the germline ends. CDR1 and CDR2 from the germline V gene are KGHSH and LQKENI. CDR3 size: 17 residues. The CDR3 spells CASSPPVTSRERDEQFF. CDR3 DNA, as far as it was read: TGTGCCAGCTCACCACCAGTCACTTCCAGGGAACGAGATGAG.

This clone has only a few counts. Read coverage stops 3 residues before the CDR3 terminus; the germline J gene supplies the remainder. The chain couples TRBV7-9 to TRBJ2-3, with 8 bases lining up with TRBD1. V lost 7 bases to trimming and J lost 6 bases; unmatched junction nucleotides: 12. CDR3 length: 15 amino acids. Germline CDR1 is SEHNR and CDR2 is FQNEAQ (reference sequence). The CDR3 spells CASTLPTGVHDTQYF. The sequenced CDR3 bases are TGTGCCAGCACCCTACCGACAGGGGTCCATGATACG.

This clone was counted only a few times. The missing CDR3 end, 3 residues past where the read stops, is filled in from the germline J gene. The chain couples TRBV11-2 to TRBJ2-7; D perhaps matches TRBD2 (6 bases). Germline CDR1 reads SGHAT; CDR2 reads FQNNGV. The CDR3 has 15 amino acids. Trimming cost V 1 base and J 6 bases, with 16 bases left between them. CDR3 loop: CASSLVGTPSFEQYF. The sequenced CDR3 bases are TGTGCCAGCAGCTTAGTTGGGACTCCCAGCTTCGAG.

This clone has a count of ten or more. Read coverage stops 3 residues before the CDR3 terminus; the germline J gene supplies the remainder. The gene calls are TRBV3-1 (or the pseudogene TRBV3-2) and TRBJ2-7; TRBD2 aligns across 9 bases. The germline V gene has CDR1 LGHDT and CDR2 YNNKEL (reference sequence). V lost 1 base and J lost 5; bases outside the gene matches: 6. The CDR3 extends over 15 amino acids. CDR3 sequence: CASSQAPSGIHEQYF. Partial CDR3 DNA: TGTGCCAGCAGCCAAGCGCCTAGCGGGATCCACGAG.